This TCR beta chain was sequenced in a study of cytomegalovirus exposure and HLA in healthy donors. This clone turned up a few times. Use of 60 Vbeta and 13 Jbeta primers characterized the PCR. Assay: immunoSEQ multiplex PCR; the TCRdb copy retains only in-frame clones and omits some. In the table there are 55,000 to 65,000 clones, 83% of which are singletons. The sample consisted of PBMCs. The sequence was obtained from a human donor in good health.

The CDR3 is CSVELLGGFIGYTF. CDR3 sequence (DNA): TGCAGCGTTGAGCTTCTTGGGGGGTTTATTGGCTACACCTTC. The V call is TRBV29-1, the J call TRBJ1-2; perhaps TRBD1 as D (5 bases). The CDR3 spans 14 residues. Germline CDR1 is SQVTM and CDR2 is ANQGSEA. Trimming pared 3 bases from V and 7 bases from J, leaving 18 bases between.